The source of this T cell receptor (beta chain) is a study of cytomegalovirus exposure and HLA in healthy donors. Trimming took 5 bases from V and 6 from J; bases not matched to a gene: 4. CDR1 and CDR2 from the germline V gene are SEHNR and FQNEAQ (reference sequence). The CDR3 contains 14 residues. The PCR used 60 Vbeta and 13 Jbeta primers. Data came from immunoSEQ multiplex PCR; TCRdb stores just in-frame clones and leaves some out. The sample lists more than 90,000 clones; 75% to 85% were seen once. The material sequenced was PBMCs. The chain couples TRBV7-9 to TRBJ2-7; 13 bases map to TRBD2. The TCR originated in a woman aged 18 to 35 in good health and CMV-seropositive. The CDR3 reads CASSGLAGEGEQYF. CDR3 nucleotides: TGTGCCAGCAGCGGACTAGCGGGAGAAGGCGAGCAGTACTTC. Full variable domain (missing parts from reference TRBV7-9 and TRBJ2-7): DTGVSQNPRHKITKRGQNVTFRCDPISEHNRLYWYRQTLGQGPEFLTYFQNEAQLEKSRLLSDRFSAERPKGSFSTLEIQRTEQGDSAMYLCASSGLAGEGEQYFGPGTRLTVT.